A single T cell receptor (beta chain) is shown here with its context. The antigen remains undetermined. V gave up 7 bases and J gave up 0 bases, with 7 bases separating them. The CDR3 totals 13 residues. TCRdb reanalysed the 5' RACE reads using MiXCR and keeps one entry per CDR3 protein. The sample contains 250,000 to 300,000 distinct CDR3 sequences, roughly 16% of which appear only once. These data come from a study of T-cell memory formation after mild COVID-19. Study-level results: Confirmation of SARS-CoV-2 specificity was lacking for second-wave clones peaking day 37. Cross-reactive memory appears to have joined, as suggested by some responding clones showing up in pre-infection memory. Mainly in CM and EM were contracting CD4+ clones; CD8+ were in EMRA.

Specimen: PBMCs or a T cell subset sorted from them (not recorded which). This receptor was obtained from a man aged 18-30 years who had mild COVID-19 (a few samples of this study predate the infection). Cell type and time point are not known. V gene TRBV12-3 or TRBV12-4 combines with J gene TRBJ1-3; no reliable D call. The CDR3 is CASIRFSGNTIYF. The DNA for the CDR3 is TGTGCCAGCATCCGGTTCTCTGGAAACACCATATATTTT.